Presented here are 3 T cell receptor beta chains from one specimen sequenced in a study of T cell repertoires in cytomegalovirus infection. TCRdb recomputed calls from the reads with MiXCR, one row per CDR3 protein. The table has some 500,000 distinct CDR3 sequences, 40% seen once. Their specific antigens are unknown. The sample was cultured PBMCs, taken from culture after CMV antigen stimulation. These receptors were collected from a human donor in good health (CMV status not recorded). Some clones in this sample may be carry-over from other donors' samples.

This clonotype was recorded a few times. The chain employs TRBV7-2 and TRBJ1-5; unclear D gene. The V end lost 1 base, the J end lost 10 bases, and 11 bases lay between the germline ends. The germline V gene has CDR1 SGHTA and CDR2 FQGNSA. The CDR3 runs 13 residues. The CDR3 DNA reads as TGTGCCAGCAGCTTAGGAGTCGGCGACCCCCAGCATTTT. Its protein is CASSLGVGDPQHF.

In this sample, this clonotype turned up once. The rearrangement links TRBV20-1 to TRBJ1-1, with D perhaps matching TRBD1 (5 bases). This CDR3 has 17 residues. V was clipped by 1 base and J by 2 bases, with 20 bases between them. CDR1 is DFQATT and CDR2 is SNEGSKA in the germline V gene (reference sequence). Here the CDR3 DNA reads TGCAGTGCTAGAGGACGGGGCCCCGGGGTCCGTAACACTGAAGCTTTCTTT. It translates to CSARGRGPGVRNTEAFF.

CDR3 residues: CASSPSTSGGLGQYF. CDR3 DNA: TGTGCCAGCAGCCCTTCGACTAGCGGGGGGTTGGGGCAGTACTTC. The chain recombines TRBV12-3 or TRBV12-4 with TRBJ2-7, with 13 bases fitting TRBD2. This CDR3 has 15 residues. The trim removed 6 bases at V and 9 bases at J, leaving 11 bases unmatched.